The 5 T cell receptor beta chains below come from one sample, sequenced in a study of blood T cell repertoires in COVID-19. Here immunoSEQ multiplex PCR was the method, and the copy in TCRdb shows in-frame clones only, minus some. The data contain 250,000 to 300,000 clones, around 87% of them singletons. Source material: peripheral blood. These receptors were collected from an older woman with COVID-19, enrolled during active disease.

The rearrangement links TRBV28 to TRBJ2-1, with 9 bases matching TRBD1. Per the germline V gene, CDR1 is MDHEN and CDR2 is SYDVKM. The CDR3 length is 13 residues. With 8 bases clipped from V and 8 bases from J, the junction kept 7 bases outside the gene matches. The CDR3 DNA reads TGTGCCAGCCGACAGGGGGGATTCGATGAGCAGTTCTTC. As protein: CASRQGGFDEQFF.

This clone was detected only once. The rearrangement joins TRBV12-5 to TRBJ2-6, with D possibly being TRBD1 (5 bases). Trimming left V 2 bases short and J 0 bases short, with 8 bases between. This CDR3 is built from 16 residues. The germline V gene encodes CDR1 LGHNT and CDR2 FRNRAP. The CDR3: CASGLLTASGANVLTF. In DNA form, the CDR3 reads TGTGCTAGTGGTTTGTTGACAGCCTCTGGGGCCAACGTCCTGACTTTC. Complete variable domain (other parts from reference TRBV12-5 and TRBJ2-6): DARVTQTPRHKVTEMGQEVTMRCQPILGHNTVFWYRQTMMQGLELLAYFRNRAPLDDSGMPKDRFSAEMPDATLATLKIQPSEPRDSAVYFCASGLLTASGANVLTFGAGSRLTVL.

The chain has TRBV18 and TRBJ1-2; possible D gene TRBD1, 5 bases. The CDR3 has 14 residues. V was cut by 1 base and J by 6 bases, with 12 bases left in between. CDR1 and CDR2 from the germline V gene are KGHSH and LQKENI. The DNA of the CDR3 is TGTGCCAGCTCACCACTGCAGGGCCGCGATGGCTACACCTTC. Residues: CASSPLQGRDGYTF. Complete variable domain (other parts from reference TRBV18 and TRBJ1-2): NAGVMQNPRHLVRRRGQEARLRCSPMKGHSHVYWYRQLPEEGLKFMVYLQKENIIDESGMPKERFSAEFPKEGPSILRIQQVVRGDSAAYFCASSPLQGRDGYTFGSGTRLTVV.

The chain combines TRBV20-1 with TRBJ1-1; D unclear. V shed 2 bases and J shed 7 bases, with 8 bases lying between them. Germline assignment: CDR1 DFQATT and CDR2 SNEGSKA (reference sequence). The CDR3 extends over 11 amino acids. The CDR3 loop is CSARSGVEAFF. CDR3 DNA sequence: TGCAGTGCTAGATCCGGGGTTGAAGCTTTCTTT.

The J gene is TRBJ1-5, the V gene TRBV28, with a weak D call TRBD1 (5 bases). Per germline, CDR1 MDHEN and CDR2 SYDVKM. The V end was cut by 7 bases, the J end by 4 bases, with 17 bases between. CDR3 size: 15 residues. CDR3 in amino acids: CASIRPGGWNQPQHF. The CDR3 region has the DNA TGTGCCAGCATTCGACCGGGGGGATGGAATCAGCCCCAGCATTTT.